This T cell receptor beta chain was captured by sequencing in a study of blood T cell repertoires in COVID-19. The wider study: COVID-19 samples collected from the United States, Italy and Spain covered acute and convalescent phases.

Trimming took 6 bases from V and 4 from J; bases not matched to a gene: 2. This CDR3 is 12 amino acids long. CDR1 is MNHEY and CDR2 is SVGAGI in the germline V gene. Produced via immunoSEQ multiplex PCR; TCRdb's table is partial and in-frame only. The sample lists hundreds of thousands of clones, about 88% seen once, with around 1.4% in the top ten. The rearrangement uses TRBV6-5 and TRBJ1-2; 7 positions match TRBD1. This receptor was obtained from a man in his 70s with acute or convalescent COVID-19. The sample consisted of peripheral blood. CDR3 loop: CASRAGGYGYTF. In nucleotides, the CDR3 is TGTGCCAGCAGGGCAGGGGGCTATGGCTACACCTTC.